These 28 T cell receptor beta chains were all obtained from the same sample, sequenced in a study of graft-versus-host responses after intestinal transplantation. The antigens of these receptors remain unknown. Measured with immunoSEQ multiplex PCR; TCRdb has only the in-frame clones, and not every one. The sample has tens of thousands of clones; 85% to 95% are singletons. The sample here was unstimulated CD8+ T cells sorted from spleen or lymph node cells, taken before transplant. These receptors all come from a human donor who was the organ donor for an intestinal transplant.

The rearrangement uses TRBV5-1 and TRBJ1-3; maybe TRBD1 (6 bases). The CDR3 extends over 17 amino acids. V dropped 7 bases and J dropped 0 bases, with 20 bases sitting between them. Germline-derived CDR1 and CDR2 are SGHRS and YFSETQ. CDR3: CASSSMGWDNSGNTIYF. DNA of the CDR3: TGCGCCAGCTCTAGCATGGGCTGGGACAACTCTGGAAACACCATATATTTT. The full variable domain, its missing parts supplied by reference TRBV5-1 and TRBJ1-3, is KAGVTQTPRYLIKTRGQQVTLSCSPISGHRSVSWYQQTPGQGLQFLFEYFSETQRNKGNFPGRFSGRQFSNSRSEMNVSTLELGDSALYLCASSSMGWDNSGNTIYFGEGSWLTVV.

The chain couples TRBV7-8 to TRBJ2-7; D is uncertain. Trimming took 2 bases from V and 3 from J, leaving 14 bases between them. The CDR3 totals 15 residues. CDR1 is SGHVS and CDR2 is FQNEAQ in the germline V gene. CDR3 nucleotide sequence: TGTGCCAGCAGCTTATCCGCAGGTCCGAACTACGAGCAGTACTTC. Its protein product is CASSLSAGPNYEQYF.

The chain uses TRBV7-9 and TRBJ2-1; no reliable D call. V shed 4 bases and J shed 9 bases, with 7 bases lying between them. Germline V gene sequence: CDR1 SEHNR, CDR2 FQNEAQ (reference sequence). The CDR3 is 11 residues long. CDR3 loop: CASSSTVEQFF. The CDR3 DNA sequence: TGTGCCAGCAGCTCTACAGTTGAGCAGTTCTTC.

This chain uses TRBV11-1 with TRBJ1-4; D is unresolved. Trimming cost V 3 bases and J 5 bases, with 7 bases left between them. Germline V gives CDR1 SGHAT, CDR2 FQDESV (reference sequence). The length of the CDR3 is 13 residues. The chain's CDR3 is CASSFSGNEKLFF. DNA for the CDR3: TGTGCCAGCAGCTTTAGCGGGAATGAAAAACTGTTTTTT.

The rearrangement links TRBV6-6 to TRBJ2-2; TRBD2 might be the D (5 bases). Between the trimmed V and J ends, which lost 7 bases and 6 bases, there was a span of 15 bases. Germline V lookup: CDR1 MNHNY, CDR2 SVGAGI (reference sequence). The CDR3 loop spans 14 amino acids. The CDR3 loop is CASTHGVEAGELFF. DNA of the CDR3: TGTGCCAGCACCCACGGGGTTGAGGCCGGGGAGCTGTTTTTT.

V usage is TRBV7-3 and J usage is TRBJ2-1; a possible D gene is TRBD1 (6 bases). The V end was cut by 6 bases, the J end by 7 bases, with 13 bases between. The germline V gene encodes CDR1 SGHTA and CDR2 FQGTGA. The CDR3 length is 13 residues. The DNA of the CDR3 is TGTGCCAGCAGTGATCAACAGGGAAATGAGCAGTTCTTC. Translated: CASSDQQGNEQFF.

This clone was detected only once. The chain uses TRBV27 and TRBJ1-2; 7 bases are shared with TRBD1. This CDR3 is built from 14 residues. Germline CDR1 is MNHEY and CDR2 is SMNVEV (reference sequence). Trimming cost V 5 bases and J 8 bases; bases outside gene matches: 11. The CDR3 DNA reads TGTGCCAGCAGTCTCCAACAGACAGGGCACGGCTACACCTTC. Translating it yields CASSLQQTGHGYTF.

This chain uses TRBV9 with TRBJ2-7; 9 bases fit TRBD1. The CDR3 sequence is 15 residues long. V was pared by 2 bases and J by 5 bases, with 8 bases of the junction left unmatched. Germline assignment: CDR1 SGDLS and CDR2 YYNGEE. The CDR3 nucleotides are TGTGCCAGCAGCGTGTACGGGACAGGGTCGGACGAGCAGTACTTC. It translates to CASSVYGTGSDEQYF.

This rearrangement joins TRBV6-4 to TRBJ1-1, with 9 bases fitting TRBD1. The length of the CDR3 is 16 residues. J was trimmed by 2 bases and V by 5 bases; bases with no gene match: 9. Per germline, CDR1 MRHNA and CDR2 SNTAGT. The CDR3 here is CASSITGGEANTEAFF. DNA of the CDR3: TGTGCCAGCAGTATAACAGGGGGCGAGGCCAACACTGAAGCTTTCTTT.

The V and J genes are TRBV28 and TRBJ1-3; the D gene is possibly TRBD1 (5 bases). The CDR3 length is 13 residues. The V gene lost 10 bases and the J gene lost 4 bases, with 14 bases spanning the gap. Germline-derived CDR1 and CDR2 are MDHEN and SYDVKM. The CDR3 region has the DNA TGTGCCACCCGGGGGGTGTTAGGAAACACCATATATTTT. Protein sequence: CATRGVLGNTIYF.

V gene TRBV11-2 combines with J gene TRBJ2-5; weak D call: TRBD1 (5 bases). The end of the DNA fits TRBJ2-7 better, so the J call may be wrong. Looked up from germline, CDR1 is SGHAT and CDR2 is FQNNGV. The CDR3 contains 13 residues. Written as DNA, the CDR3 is TGTGCCAGCAGCTTAAAGACAGCCTACGAGCAGTACTTC. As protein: CASSLKTAYEQYF.

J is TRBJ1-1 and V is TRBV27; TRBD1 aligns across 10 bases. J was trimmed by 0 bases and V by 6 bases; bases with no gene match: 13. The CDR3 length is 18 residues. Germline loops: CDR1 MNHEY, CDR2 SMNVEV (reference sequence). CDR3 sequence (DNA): TGTGCCAGCAGCCTCGGGACAGGGGAACCGGACATGAACACTGAAGCTTTCTTT. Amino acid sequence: CASSLGTGEPDMNTEAFF.

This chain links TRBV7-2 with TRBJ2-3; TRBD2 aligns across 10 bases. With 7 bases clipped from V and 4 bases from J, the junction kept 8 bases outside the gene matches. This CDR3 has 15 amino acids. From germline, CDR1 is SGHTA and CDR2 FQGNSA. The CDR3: CASTQLAGISDTQYF. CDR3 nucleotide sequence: TGTGCCAGCACCCAACTAGCGGGGATTTCAGATACGCAGTATTTT. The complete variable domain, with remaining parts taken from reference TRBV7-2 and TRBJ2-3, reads GAGVSQSPSNKVTEKGKDVELRCDPISGHTALYWYRQSLGQGLEFLIYFQGNSAPDKSGLPSDRFSAERTGGSVSTLTIQRTQQEDSAVYLCASTQLAGISDTQYFGPGTRLTVL.

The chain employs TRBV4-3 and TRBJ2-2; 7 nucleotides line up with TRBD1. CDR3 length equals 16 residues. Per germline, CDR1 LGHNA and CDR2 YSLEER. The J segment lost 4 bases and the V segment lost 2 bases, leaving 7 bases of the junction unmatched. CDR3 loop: CASSQSTGAFTGELFF. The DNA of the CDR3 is TGCGCCAGCAGCCAATCAACAGGGGCCTTCACCGGGGAGCTGTTTTTT.

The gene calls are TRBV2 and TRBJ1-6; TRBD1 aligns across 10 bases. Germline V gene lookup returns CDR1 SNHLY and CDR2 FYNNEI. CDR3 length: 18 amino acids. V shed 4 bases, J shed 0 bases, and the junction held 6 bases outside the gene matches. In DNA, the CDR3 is TGTGCCAGCAGTGCCCCGGGACAGGGGAGCTCCTATAATTCACCCCTCCACTTT. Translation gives CASSAPGQGSSYNSPLHF.

The CDR3, as DNA: TGTGCCAGCAGTAGGACTAGCGGGGCCCACGAGCAGTACTTC. Translated: CASSRTSGAHEQYF. J is TRBJ2-5 and V is TRBV27; 12 bases match TRBD2. The J call may be incorrect, as the DNA end agrees better with TRBJ2-7. The V gene's germline CDR1 is MNHEY and CDR2 SMNVEV (reference sequence). The CDR3 extends over 14 amino acids.

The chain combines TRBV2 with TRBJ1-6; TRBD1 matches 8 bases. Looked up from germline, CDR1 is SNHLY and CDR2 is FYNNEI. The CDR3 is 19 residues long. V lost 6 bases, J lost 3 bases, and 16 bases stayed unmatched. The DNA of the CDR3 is TGTGCCAGCAGGAGCTCAATACCGGGACAGGAAGGCTATAATTCACCCCTCCACTTT. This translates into CASRSSIPGQEGYNSPLHF.

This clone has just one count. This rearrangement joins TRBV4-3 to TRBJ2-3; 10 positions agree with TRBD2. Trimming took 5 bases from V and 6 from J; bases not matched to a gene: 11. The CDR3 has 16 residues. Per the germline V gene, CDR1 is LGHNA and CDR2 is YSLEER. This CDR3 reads CASSEGSLAGWDTQYF. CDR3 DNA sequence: TGCGCCAGCAGCGAAGGGTCACTAGCGGGGTGGGATACGCAGTATTTT.

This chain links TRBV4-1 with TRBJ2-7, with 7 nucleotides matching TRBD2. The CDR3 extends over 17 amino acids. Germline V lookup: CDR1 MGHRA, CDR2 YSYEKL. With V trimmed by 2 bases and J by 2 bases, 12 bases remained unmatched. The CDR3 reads CASSQKATLAVAYEQYF. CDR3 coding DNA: TGCGCCAGCAGCCAAAAAGCGACCCTAGCGGTCGCCTACGAGCAGTACTTC.

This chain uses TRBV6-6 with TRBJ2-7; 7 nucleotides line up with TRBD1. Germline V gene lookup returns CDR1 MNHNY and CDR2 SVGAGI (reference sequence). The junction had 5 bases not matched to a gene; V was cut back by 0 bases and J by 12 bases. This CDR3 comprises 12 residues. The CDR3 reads CASSYSDDRAYF. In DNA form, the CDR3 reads TGTGCCAGCAGTTACTCGGACGACAGGGCGTACTTC.

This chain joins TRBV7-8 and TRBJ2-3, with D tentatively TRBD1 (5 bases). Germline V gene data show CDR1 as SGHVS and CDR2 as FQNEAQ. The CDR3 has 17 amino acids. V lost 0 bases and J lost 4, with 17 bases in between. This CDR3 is CASSLAHAVGPADTQYF. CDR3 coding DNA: TGTGCCAGCAGCTTAGCCCATGCGGTGGGGCCTGCAGATACGCAGTATTTT.

The CDR3 sequence: CASSYPGRTGLDEQYF. CDR3 bases: TGTGCCAGCAGTTACCCCGGTCGGACAGGGTTAGACGAGCAGTACTTC. The chain recombines TRBV6-6 with TRBJ2-7; 8 bases fit TRBD1. Unmatched junction bases numbered 11, after V lost 2 bases and J lost 5 bases. Per the germline V gene, CDR1 is MNHNY and CDR2 is SVGAGI (reference sequence). This CDR3 comprises 16 residues.

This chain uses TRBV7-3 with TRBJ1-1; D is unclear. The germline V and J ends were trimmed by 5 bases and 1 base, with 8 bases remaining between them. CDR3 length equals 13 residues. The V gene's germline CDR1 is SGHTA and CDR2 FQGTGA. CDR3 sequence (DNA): TGTGCCAGCAGCAGCAGCCCGAACACTGAAGCTTTCTTT. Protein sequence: CASSSSPNTEAFF.

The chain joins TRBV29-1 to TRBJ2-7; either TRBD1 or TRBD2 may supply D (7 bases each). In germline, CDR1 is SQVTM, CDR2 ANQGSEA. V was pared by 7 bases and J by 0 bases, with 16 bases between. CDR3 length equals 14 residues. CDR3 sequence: CSGYGGDSSYEQYF. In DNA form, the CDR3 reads TGCAGCGGCTATGGGGGGGACAGCTCCTACGAGCAGTACTTC.

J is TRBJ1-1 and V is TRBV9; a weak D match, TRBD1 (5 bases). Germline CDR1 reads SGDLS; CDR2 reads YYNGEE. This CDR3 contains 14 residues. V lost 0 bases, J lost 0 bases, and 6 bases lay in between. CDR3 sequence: CASSVGGMNTEAFF. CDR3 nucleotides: TGTGCCAGCAGCGTAGGGGGGATGAACACTGAAGCTTTCTTT.

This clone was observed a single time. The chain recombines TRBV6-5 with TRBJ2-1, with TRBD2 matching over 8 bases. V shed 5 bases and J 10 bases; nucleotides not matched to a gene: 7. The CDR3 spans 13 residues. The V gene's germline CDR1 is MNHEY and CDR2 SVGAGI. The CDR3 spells CASSTTSGREQFF. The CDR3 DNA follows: TGTGCCAGCAGTACAACGAGCGGGAGAGAGCAGTTCTTC.

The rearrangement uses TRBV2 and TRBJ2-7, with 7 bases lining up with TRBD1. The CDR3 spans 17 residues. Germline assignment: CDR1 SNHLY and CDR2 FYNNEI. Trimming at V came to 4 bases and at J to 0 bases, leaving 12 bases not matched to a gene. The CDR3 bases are TGTGCCAGCAGTGGCAGTCCGGGACAGTCATTCTCCTACGAGCAGTACTTC. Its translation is CASSGSPGQSFSYEQYF.

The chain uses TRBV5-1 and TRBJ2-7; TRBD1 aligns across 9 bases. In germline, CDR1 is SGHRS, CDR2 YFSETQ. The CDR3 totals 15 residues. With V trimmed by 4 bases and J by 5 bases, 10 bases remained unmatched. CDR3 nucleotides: TGCGCCAGCAGCGGAGGGGGACAGGGCGTCGACGAGCAGTACTTC. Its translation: CASSGGGQGVDEQYF.